This entry describes one TCR beta chain. Its antigen is not known. This CDR3 is also generated by other DNA sequences in the sample. The sample originates from a study of beta chain features in type 1 diabetes. Germline lookup yields CDR1 MDHEN and CDR2 SYDVKM. CDR3 length equals 15 residues. V lost 2 bases to trimming and J lost 4 bases; unmatched junction nucleotides: 3. Expressed TCRB transcripts were sequenced because the isolated RNA had all been reverse transcribed beforehand. Generated by immunoSEQ multiplex PCR, the TCRdb table keeps only in-frame clones and is missing some. The sample lists fewer than 200,000 clones, 10% occurring once. Findings and limits, study-wide: Moderately but significantly shorter TCRB CDR3s were found in Type 1 diabetes patients in all four CD4+ subsets.

The chain links TRBV28 to TRBJ2-1; 9 bases map to TRBD2. The specimen sequenced was central memory CD4+ T cells from blood. This TCR derives from a man aged 25 to 45 with type 1 diabetes. The CDR3 sequence: CASSLLAGRYNEQFF. Written as DNA, the CDR3 is TGTGCCAGCAGTTTACTAGCGGGACGGTACAATGAGCAGTTCTTC.